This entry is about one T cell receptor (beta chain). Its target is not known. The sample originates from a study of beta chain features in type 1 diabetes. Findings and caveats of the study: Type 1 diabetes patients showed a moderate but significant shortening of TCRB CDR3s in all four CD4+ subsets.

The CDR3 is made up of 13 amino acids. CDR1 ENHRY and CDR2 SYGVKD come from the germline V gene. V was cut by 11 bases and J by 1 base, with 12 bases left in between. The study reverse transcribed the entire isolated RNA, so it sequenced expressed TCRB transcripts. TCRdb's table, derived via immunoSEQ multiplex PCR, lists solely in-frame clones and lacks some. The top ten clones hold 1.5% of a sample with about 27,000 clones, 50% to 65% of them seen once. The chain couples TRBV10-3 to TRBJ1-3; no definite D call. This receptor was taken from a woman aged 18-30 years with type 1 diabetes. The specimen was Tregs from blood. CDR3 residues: CAGRETSGNTIYF. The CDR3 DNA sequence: TGTGCCGGCCGGGAGACTTCTGGAAACACCATATATTTT.